This T cell receptor beta chain was sequenced for a study of shared clonotypes between healthy human individuals. In the study overall: The study used three CD4 naive, three CD4 memory, two CD8 naive and one CD8 memory plate per donor. Study-level results: Among several donors, roughly 5.5% of naive CD4 clonotypes were found in common. Rarefaction exposed incomplete sorted-subset sequencing despite large depth.

The table came from immunoSEQ multiplex PCR; TCRdb's copy has only in-frame clones and leaves some out. The data show roughly 1,600,000 clones, around 98.5% seen once. CDR1 and CDR2 from the germline V gene are KGHSH and LQKENI. This CDR3 has 16 residues. The ends lost 3 bases at V and 2 bases at J; junction bases unmatched: 4. Note on this clone: Its target is unknown.

This sequence originates from a man younger than 45 in good health. The chain combines TRBV18 with TRBJ2-5, with 12 nucleotides matching TRBD2. Sequenced sample: naive CD4+ T cells sorted from blood. Specified subset: CD45RA+ positively selected. The DNA of the CDR3 is TGTGCCAGCTCACCGCTAGCGGGAGGGCCGCAAGAGACCCAGTACTTC. This sequence encodes CASSPLAGGPQETQYF.